These 5 T cell receptor beta chains share one sample of origin, sequenced in a study of T-cell memory formation after mild COVID-19. MiXCR, applied by TCRdb to the 5' RACE reads, yields one record per CDR3 protein. The table shows approximately 260,000 distinct CDR3 sequences, with around 17% occurring only once. Source material: PBMCs or a T cell subset sorted from them (not recorded which). Every receptor here comes from a man younger than 35 who had mild COVID-19 (a few samples of this study predate the infection). Cell type and time point are not known.

This chain links TRBV11-2 with TRBJ2-7, with a weak D call TRBD2 (7 bases). V shed 0 bases and J shed 2 bases, with 14 bases lying between them. The CDR3 length is 16 residues. Germline values: CDR1 SGHAT, CDR2 FQNNGV. The chain's CDR3 is CASSLDWAGATYEQYF. The CDR3 coding sequence is TGTGCCAGCAGCTTAGATTGGGCGGGGGCTACCTACGAGCAGTACTTC.

In this sample, this clonotype turned up a few times. V is TRBV20-1 and J is TRBJ2-5, with a weak D call TRBD2 (6 bases). The CDR3 has 14 amino acids. V lost 6 bases and J 5 bases, leaving 19 bases between the germline ends. Germline lookup yields CDR1 DFQATT and CDR2 SNEGSKA (reference sequence). The CDR3 is CSARLVASEETQYF. Written as DNA, the CDR3 is TGCAGTGCCAGACTAGTAGCCTCTGAGGAGACCCAGTACTTC.

This clonotype was detected a few times. The CDR3 coding sequence is TGTGCCAGCAGGGTCTCCGGGGGCACAGATACGCAGTATTTT. This sequence encodes CASRVSGGTDTQYF. This chain connects TRBV12-3 or TRBV12-4 to TRBJ2-3, with D perhaps TRBD2 (5 bases). V was trimmed by 6 bases and J by 1 base, leaving 11 bases between them. The CDR3 runs 14 residues.

This sequence joins TRBV20-1 and TRBJ1-2; TRBD1 is a possible D gene (6 bases). The V end lost 6 bases, the J end lost 0 bases, and 14 bases lay between the germline ends. Germline CDR1 and CDR2: DFQATT and SNEGSKA (reference sequence). The CDR3 runs 14 residues. For the CDR3, the DNA is TGCAGTGCACAAGGGGGGGGGCCTAACTATGGCTACACCTTC. Translation gives CSAQGGGPNYGYTF.

This clonotype was seen more than once but under ten times. This sequence joins TRBV6-5 and TRBJ2-3; D unclear. V lost 3 bases, J lost 0 bases, and 16 bases lay in between. The CDR3 loop spans 17 amino acids. Looked up from germline, CDR1 is MNHEY and CDR2 is SVGAGI. The CDR3 sequence: CASSYQSSAGSTDTQYF. In DNA form, the CDR3 reads TGTGCCAGCAGTTATCAATCGAGTGCAGGAAGCACAGATACGCAGTATTTT.